The clone carrying this T cell receptor beta chain was found many times. Time point described: pre-sensitization, week 0. Treatment noted: therapeutic diphenylcyclopropenone sensitization with weekly scalp DPC. The sample belongs to a study of human T cells and chemical hapten exposure. TCRdb re-called the RACE reads through MiXCR, storing one row per CDR3 protein. The sample lists around 330,000 distinct CDR3 sequences, about 5% occurring once. This CDR3 spans 16 amino acids. Trimming cost V 6 bases and J 0 bases, with 17 bases left between them. Germline loops: CDR1 ENHRY, CDR2 SYGVKD. This TCR was sampled from a woman younger than 35 with alopecia areata. Some clones in this sample may be carry-over from other donors' samples. The specimen was whole blood, collected in connection with sensitization to the hapten diphenylcyclopropenone (DPC). The rearrangement links TRBV10-3 to TRBJ1-2; D not resolved. CDR3 in amino acids: CAISEDVRPANYGYTF. As DNA, the CDR3 is TGTGCCATCAGCGAGGACGTCCGGCCAGCTAACTATGGCTACACCTTC.